This record covers a single TCR beta chain. Which antigen it targets is not known. The sample holds no much larger clone one base away, and base qualities are not on file. CD8 naive samples were CD45RO-negative cells positively selected for CCR7, giving a CD45RA+CCR7+ population that excluded TemRA cells. The donors were healthy, HIV-negative adults who had no recently reported acute infections or vaccinations. Only Caucasian adults living in Nashville, Tennessee, USA were represented among the donors. Blood was obtained by leukapheresis, after which PBMCs were separated by Ficoll-Histopaque density gradient centrifugation and cryopreserved in liquid nitrogen vapor phase. Analytical flow cytometry was used to check the purity and quantity of each magnetically sorted T cell population. From each sorted fraction, genomic DNA was isolated and quantified by UV absorbance on a Nanodrop 2000c. V loses 6 bases at its end and J loses 0 bases; junction bases beyond the gene matches: 7. CDR1 and CDR2, per the germline V gene (reference sequence), are LNHDA and SQIVND. The CDR3 goes from the cysteine to the phenylalanine over 15 residues. Of all the DNA, just the CDR3 is kept, 45 bases in frame from base 1.

This specimen comes from a study of shared clonotypes between healthy human individuals (TCRdb year 2020). A note on the overall study: The cohort included three men and a couple of women between 18 and 49 years of age. For each donor, three plates each were used for CD4 naive and CD4 memory, two plates were used for CD8 naive, and one plate was used for CD8 memory. Blood TCR repertoires of five healthy adults were deeply sequenced to estimate repertoire size and the extent of clonotype sharing between individuals. To increase sequencing depth and limit assay-specific biases, different laboratories used diverse techniques to prepare libraries and sequence TCR repertoires. Leukapheresis yielded between about 0.85 and 9 billion PBMCs per donor. Overall study results and their limits: Clonotypes shared by all four sorted-subset donors showed higher generation probabilities than non-shared clonotypes. Rarefaction of sorted-subset datasets indicated incomplete sequencing despite the large sequencing depth. Sampling was limited to blood, and TCR repertoires in tissue likely differ from TCR repertoires in blood. Naive subsets generally had larger estimated clonotype richness than memory subsets. Because the study included a small number of donors, the genetic and exposure-history diversity represented was limited. When several donors were compared, the shared fraction of clonotypes was roughly 5% for naive CD4, about 4% for naive CD8, 2% to 2.5% for memory CD4, and under 0.5% for memory CD8. Pairwise subsampling indicated that sequencing depth was expected to affect the degree of clonotype sharing among donors.

TCR CDR3 regions were amplified from genomic DNA by multiplex PCR using the deep immunoSEQ assay. Genomic DNA extracted from each cell subset was distributed evenly over all wells of several immunoSEQ 96-well plates, and each plate served as one replicate. For sorted subsets, approximately 210 ng genomic DNA, equal to about 30,000 T cell genomes, was loaded into each replicate PCR. Purified libraries were quantified with a Qubit 3.0 fluorometer, sized on a Bioanalyzer 2100, and re-quantified with the KAPA Library Quantification kit. A separate single-read 150-cycle Illumina NextSeq 550 flow cell was used to sequence each immunoSEQ 96-well plate. Turning to the authors' computational methods: Because only junctional sequences without quality scores were contained in the immunoSEQ output, filtering matching that applied to full-length reads could not be performed. To assign V/J genes and CDR3, sequences were annotated against IMGT germline references using PyIR, a Python wrapper for IgBLAST v1.9. Reads were filtered out if the reads had weak V/J assignments (E-value above 1e-6), no CDR3, stop codons, out-of-frame junctions, or ambiguous translated residues. V3J clonotypes were defined by identical inferred V gene, J gene, and CDR3 amino acid sequence. Percentage overlap between repertoires was computed as shared unique clonotypes divided by the size of the smaller repertoire. Repertoire richness was assessed with RTK rarefaction, the Chao1 estimator, and Recon v2.1 estimates of unobserved clonotypes. For all TCRbeta clonotypes obtained by the gDNA method from four donors, generation probabilities were computed with OLGA. Not all clones reach the TCRdb copy of this immuneACCESS table, which keeps in-frame sequences only. Checked studies attribute under half of the gap to unresolved V genes and leave the rest unexplained. From that table come the V and J calls and clone size; the DNA was used to work out D and trimming. The sample data list about 2,200,000 clones, and more than 85% of these were observed just once. Jointly, the top ten make up 1.5% to 2% of the sample.

Input material: naive CD8+ T cells from PBMCs. The cell subset or site label here, explained by the study, means: CD45RA+CCR7+. The sequence links TRBV19 to TRBJ2-7; 8 bases in between match TRBD1. This clonotype originated in a young man in good health. Some clones in this sample may be carry-over from other donors' samples. At the DNA level, the sequence is TGTGCCAGTAGGGACAGGGACGGGAGCTCCTACGAGCAGTACTTC. The resulting protein is CASRDRDGSSYEQYF.